Sequencing of this T cell receptor (beta chain) was carried out in a study of OX40 agonist ivuxolimab in advanced cancers. Assay: immunoSEQ multiplex PCR; the TCRdb copy retains only in-frame clones and omits some. The sample lists approximately 58,000 clones; approximately 78% were seen once. This CDR3 region has 16 residues. The chain recombines TRBV21-1 with TRBJ2-7; the tabulated D call, TRBD2, remains unverified against the DNA. TRBV21-1 is a pseudogene. The TCR originated in an adult with an advanced solid tumor such as melanoma, head and neck, liver or kidney cancer. This specimen consisted of CD4+ or CD8+ T cells sorted from blood, obtained in a trial of the OX40 agonist ivuxolimab. CDR3 DNA sequence: TGTGCCAGCAGCAACGATAGCGGGGGGGCTATGTACGAGCAGTACTTC. Protein product: CASSNDSGGAMYEQYF.